This T cell receptor beta chain stems from a study of blood T cell repertoires in COVID-19. Study-level information: From the United States, Italy and Spain came samples of acute and convalescent COVID-19. The analysed material was cDNA or gDNA that came from T cells, B-cell-depleted T cells, or PBMCs.

How the authors handled the data: Estimates of nucleated cell counts were drawn from the amplification of reference gene primers. Clones were read by immunoSEQ multiplex PCR, and TCRdb kept only the in-frame ones, dropping some. Clone size and V and J calls were adopted from that table, with D and trimming inferred from the DNA. The table records under 200,000 clones, approximately 81% of them present only once. This CDR3 contains 16 residues. The germline V gene has CDR1 LNHDA and CDR2 SQIVND (reference sequence). V shed 10 bases and J 5 bases; nucleotides not matched to a gene: 12. This clone was counted a single time.

The sequence derives from a man aged 18 to 29 with active or convalescent COVID-19. This chain uses TRBV19 with TRBJ1-6, with TRBD1 identical over 9 bases. Material for sequencing was peripheral blood. In DNA, the CDR3 is TGTGCCACTTCACCCCGGACAGGGGTCCATAATTCACCCCTCCACTTT. The encoded protein is CATSPRTGVHNSPLHF.